One sample yielded the 12 T cell receptor beta chains listed below, sequenced in a study of immune heterogeneity within non-small cell lung tumors. At around 600 ng per sample, bulk tumor genomic DNA provided the template. Several spatially distant biopsies were obtained per primary tumor intraoperatively. Curative surgical treatment was performed in patients who had newly diagnosed, untreated non-small cell lung cancer. Multiplex PCR relied on 32 V and 13 J primers to amplify TCR beta CDR3. From the multiplex PCR reads, TCRdb called clonotypes with MiXCR, one entry per CDR3 protein. The top ten hold roughly 13% of the sample, which has about 13,000 distinct CDR3 sequences, 23% seen once. Source material: lung tumor tissue. Every receptor here comes from a man in his fifties with non-small cell lung cancer.

At least ten counts were recorded for this clonotype. CDR3 bases: TGCAGTGCTAGAGATCTGGCCCTATCACAGGGCTCAACGTTTTTT. Protein: CSARDLALSQGSTFF. This chain connects TRBV20-1 to TRBJ1-4; D is perhaps TRBD1 (6 bases). The CDR3 consists of 15 residues. Trimming removed 0 bases from V and 16 bases from J, with 24 bases in between. Germline-derived CDR1 and CDR2 are DFQATT and SNEGSKA (reference sequence).

A word on this clonotype: A read error is possible here, since a much larger clone lies one base away. The rearrangement links TRBV7-9 to TRBJ2-1, with D unresolved. CDR3 length: 11 amino acids. V shed 6 bases and J shed 5 bases, with 5 bases lying between them. Germline-derived CDR1 and CDR2 are SEHNR and FQNEAQ (reference sequence). The CDR3 loop reads CASRFDNEQFF. CDR3 sequence (DNA): TGTGCCAGCAGATTCGACAATGAGCAGTTCTTC.

V and J are TRBV28 and TRBJ2-5; D may be TRBD2 (5 bases). V lost 1 base, J lost 1 base, and 16 bases lay in between. Germline values: CDR1 MDHEN, CDR2 SYDVKM. The CDR3 spans 17 residues. The CDR3 bases are TGTGCCAGCAGTTTATATTGGATTACTAGTCCCCAAGAGACCCAGTACTTC. It encodes CASSLYWITSPQETQYF.

This clonotype was recorded a few times. A much larger clone sits a single nucleotide away, making a read error possible. No conserved phenylalanine or tryptophan is present at the end of the CDR3, so a read error is the likely explanation. The chain is built from TRBV27 and TRBJ2-7; D unclear. Per the germline V gene, CDR1 is MNHEY and CDR2 is SMNVEV (reference sequence). Trimming removed 3 bases at V and 5 bases at J, with 11 bases between. This CDR3 spans 13 amino acids. The CDR3 loop is CASSFGEAHEQYI. DNA for the CDR3: TGTGCCAGCAGTTTCGGTGAGGCCCACGAGCAGTACATC.

Remarks on this clonotype: A much larger clone lies one base from this, so it may be a read error. The chain is built from TRBV19 and TRBJ2-5; TRBD1 agrees at 8 bases. Germline-derived CDR1 and CDR2 are LNHDA and SQIVND (reference sequence). The CDR3 is made up of 14 amino acids. The CDR3 sequence is CVSSRQGPQETQYF. The CDR3 region has the DNA TGTGTCAGTAGTAGACAGGGGCCTCAAGAGACCCAGTACTTC.

In its sample, this clonotype was seen many times. The rearrangement joins TRBV6-1 to TRBJ1-1; TRBD1 might be the D (5 bases). CDR1 is MNHNS and CDR2 is SASEGT in the germline V gene. Deletions cut 2 bases from V and 5 bases from J, with 21 bases between. The CDR3 extends over 17 amino acids. CDR3 bases: TGTGCCAGCAGTGAAAGAAGATCGGGACTGAAACGGACTGAAGCTTTCTTT. Translation gives CASSERRSGLKRTEAFF.

Of note for this clonotype: With a much larger clone just one base away, this may be a read error. The V call is TRBV2, the J call TRBJ1-1, with D unresolved. The CDR3 extends over 11 amino acids. Per the germline V gene, CDR1 is SNHLY and CDR2 is FYNNEI. The CDR3 reads CASREEAEAFF. In nucleotides, the CDR3 is TGTGCCAGCCGTGAAGAGGCTGAAGCTTTCTTT.

As regards this clonotype: A read error is possible here, since a much larger clone lies one base away. The V call is TRBV20-1, the J call TRBJ2-3; TRBD2 matches 14 bases. J lost 8 bases, V lost 8 bases, and 9 bases had no gene match. The germline gives CDR1 DFQATT, CDR2 SNEGSKA (reference sequence). This CDR3 is built from 14 residues. Here the CDR3 DNA reads TGCAGTACTCGACTAGCGGGAGGGCCAGGTACGCAGTATTTT. Its translation: CSTRLAGGPGTQYF.

To note about this clonotype: A much larger clone lies one base from this, so it may be a read error. The rearrangement joins TRBV6-4 to TRBJ1-5; no definite D call. The CDR3 loop spans 14 amino acids. Germline CDR1 is MRHNA and CDR2 is SNTAGT. Trimming cost V 6 bases and J 4 bases, with 13 bases left between them. The CDR3 DNA reads as TGTGCCAGCAGGGACGCTTCGGTGAATCAGCCCCAGCATTTT. It codes for CASRDASVNQPQHF.

This clonotype was recorded many times. The chain recombines TRBV5-5 with TRBJ1-2, with TRBD1 as a possible D gene (5 bases). Germline values: CDR1 SGHKS, CDR2 YYEKEE (reference sequence). Trimming shortened V by 4 bases and J by 3 bases, and 16 bases separated the two germline ends. CDR3 size: 15 residues. For the CDR3, the DNA is TGTGCCAGCAGCCCTGGGGCCGGGAATGACTATGGCTACACCTTC. It codes for CASSPGAGNDYGYTF.

The V gene is TRBV3-1, the J gene TRBJ1-1; tentatively, D is TRBD1 (6 bases). Germline V lookup: CDR1 LGHDT, CDR2 YNNKEL (reference sequence). The germline V and J ends were trimmed by 3 bases and 0 bases, with 17 bases remaining between them. This CDR3 region has 17 residues. The CDR3 bases are TGTGCCAGCAGCCAGCACCCGGGGGGCGGATTGAACACTGAAGCTTTCTTT. Residues: CASSQHPGGGLNTEAFF.

This clonotype was found a few times. The chain carries TRBV30 and TRBJ2-4, with 9 bases fitting TRBD2. Per the germline V gene, CDR1 is GTSNPN and CDR2 is SVGIG (reference sequence). This CDR3 region has 13 residues. V gave up 5 bases and J gave up 6 bases; unmatched junction bases: 5. In DNA, the CDR3 is TGTGCCTGGGCGGGGGGGGTGGGAAACATTCAGTACTTC. The encoded protein is CAWAGGVGNIQYF. Full variable domain (missing parts from reference TRBV30 and TRBJ2-4): SQTIHQWPATLVQPVGSPLSLECTVEGTSNPNLYWYRQAAGRGLQLLFYSVGIGQISSEVPQNLSASRPQDRQFILSSKKLLLSDSGFYLCAWAGGVGNIQYFGAGTRLSVL.